The rows below give T cell receptor beta chains drawn from one sample of a study of blood T cell repertoires in COVID-19. Profiling relied on immunoSEQ multiplex PCR, and the TCRdb table lists in-frame clones only, not all of them. The data contain 300,000 or so clones, 80% to 90% of them singletons. The specimen sequenced was peripheral blood. Receptors originate from a woman between 35 and 50 years old with acute or convalescent COVID-19. CDR3s include the opening cysteine and the closing phenylalanine or tryptophan. A D gene is named only where the DNA matches it firmly. The size field is filled for only some rows; it gives once, few, many or a size class.

length	D	size	V	J	CDR3	DNA
17	-	-	TRBV11-2	TRBJ1-1	CASSLVTRGPGDTEAFF	TGTGCCAGCAGCTTAGTGACTCGTGGCCCCGGGGACACTGAAGCTTTCTTT
16	TRBD1	-	TRBV10-3	TRBJ1-1	CAISGRPGQGAAEAFF	TGTGCCATCAGTGGGCGGCCCGGACAGGGGGCGGCTGAAGCTTTCTTT
18	TRBD1	-	TRBV7-9	TRBJ2-1	CASSLAHGDRGSRNEQFF	TGTGCCAGCAGCTTAGCCCACGGGGACAGGGGGTCGAGGAATGAGCAGTTCTTC
15	TRBD1	-	TRBV6-4	TRBJ1-1	CASSDEGTGNTEAFF	TGTGCCAGCAGTGACGAGGGGACAGGGAACACTGAAGCTTTCTTT
15	-	-	TRBV21-1	TRBJ1-5	CASSKGSEGNQPQHF	TGTGCCAGCAGCAAAGGTTCGGAGGGGAATCAGCCCCAGCATTTT
12	-	-	TRBV28	TRBJ1-2	CASRTANYGYTF	TGTGCCAGCCGGACAGCTAACTATGGCTACACCTTC
16	-	once	TRBV5-1	TRBJ2-3	CASSPPTSSGTDTQYF	TGCGCCAGCAGCCCGCCGACCTCGTCGGGAACAGATACGCAGTATTTT
15	TRBD1	-	TRBV6-1	TRBJ1-1	CASSELAGGITEAFF	TGTGCCAGCAGTGAACTCGCAGGGGGGATCACTGAAGCTTTCTTT
14	-	-	TRBV2	TRBJ1-5	CASQGQSHPRPQHF	TGTGCCAGCCAGGGGCAGTCACACCCGCGGCCCCAGCATTTT
13	-	-	TRBV18	TRBJ2-3	CASSPPVPGTQYF	TGTGCCAGCTCACCACCAGTGCCGGGTACGCAGTATTTT
12	TRBD1	-	TRBV6-4	TRBJ1-2	CASSDEKGAATF	TGTGCCAGCAGTGATGAAAAGGGGGCCGCCACCTTC
14	TRBD1	-	TRBV5-1	TRBJ1-1	CASSIQGANTEAFF	TGCGCCAGCAGCATACAGGGGGCGAACACTGAAGCTTTCTTT
15	-	-	TRBV3-1/TRBV3-2	TRBJ2-6	CASSSRHSGANVLTF	TGTGCCAGCAGCTCGAGGCATTCGGGGGCCAACGTCCTGACTTTC
15	-	-	TRBV9	TRBJ1-1	CASSPWGGSDTEAFF	TGTGCCAGCAGCCCCTGGGGGGGCTCGGACACTGAAGCTTTCTTT
15	TRBD1	-	TRBV7-2	TRBJ1-2	CASSPKTGGDYGYTF	TGTGCCAGCAGCCCGAAGACAGGGGGCGACTATGGCTACACCTTC
15	TRBD1	-	TRBV30	TRBJ1-1	CAWDTGDRENTEAFF	TGTGCCTGGGATACAGGGGACAGGGAGAACACTGAAGCTTTCTTT
16	-	-	TRBV19	TRBJ1-2	CASSFLRGGLHYGYTF	TGTGCCAGTAGTTTTTTACGGGGGGGCCTCCACTATGGCTACACCTTC
18	-	once	TRBV19	TRBJ1-3	CASSIMSWAGHSGNTIYF	TGTGCCAGTAGTATCATGTCTTGGGCAGGCCACTCTGGAAACACCATATATTTT
14	-	-	TRBV6-5	TRBJ1-4	CASSNTATNEKLFF	TGTGCCAGCAGTAATACAGCAACTAATGAAAAACTGTTTTTT
16	TRBD2	-	TRBV2	TRBJ2-5	CASRKASGGLLETQYF	TGTGCCAGCAGAAAGGCAAGCGGGGGGTTATTAGAGACCCAGTACTTC
13	-	once	TRBV7-9	TRBJ1-5	CASSLEAFSGQHF	TGTGCCAGCAGCTTAGAGGCCTTTAGCGGTCAGCATTTT
15	TRBD2	-	TRBV18	TRBJ2-5	CASSPPSGGRETQYF	TGTGCCAGCTCACCACCTAGCGGGGGGAGAGAGACCCAGTACTTC
16	TRBD1	-	TRBV5-1	TRBJ1-1	CASSFGPGTGDTEAFF	TGCGCCAGCAGCTTCGGTCCTGGGACAGGGGACACTGAAGCTTTCTTT
14	-	-	TRBV6-4	TRBJ2-2	CASSVQANTGELFF	TGTGCCAGCAGTGTACAGGCGAACACCGGGGAGCTGTTTTTT
13	-	-	TRBV6-5	TRBJ1-5	CASSTGSNQPQHF	TGTGCCAGCTCTACGGGTAGCAATCAGCCCCAGCATTTT
13	-	-	TRBV30	TRBJ2-5	CAWRGTLQETQYF	TGTGCCTGGCGCGGGACTCTTCAAGAGACCCAGTACTTC
15	-	once	TRBV24-1	TRBJ2-2	CATSDLAGSTGELFF	TGTGCCACCAGTGATTTGGCGGGCTCGACCGGGGAGCTGTTTTTT
17	-	-	TRBV6-1	TRBJ1-1	CASSVPGSSRLNTEAFF	TGTGCCAGCAGTGTCCCCGGGTCCTCCCGATTGAACACTGAAGCTTTCTTT
18	-	-	TRBV10-3	TRBJ2-5	CAISESRVETGWQETQYF	TGTGCCATCAGTGAGTCGCGTGTAGAGACTGGATGGCAAGAGACCCAGTACTTC
13	-	-	TRBV5-5	TRBJ2-3	CASSLGPPDTQYF	TGTGCCAGCAGCTTGGGGCCGCCAGATACGCAGTATTTT
15	-	-	TRBV7-8	TRBJ1-5	CASSSSGMRNQPQHF	TGTGCCAGCAGCTCGTCGGGGATGCGCAATCAGCCCCAGCATTTT
15	-	-	TRBV4-1	TRBJ1-1	CASSHTDLGNTEAFF	TGCGCCAGCAGCCACACAGATTTGGGGAACACTGAAGCTTTCTTT
13	TRBD1	-	TRBV19	TRBJ1-4	CASTGQVNEKLFF	TGTGCCAGTACCGGACAGGTGAACGAAAAACTGTTTTTT
14	-	-	TRBV18	TRBJ1-2	CASSPQGQNHGYTF	TGTGCCAGCTCACCCCAGGGGCAGAACCATGGCTACACCTTC
12	-	-	TRBV11-2	TRBJ1-4	CASSETSAKLFF	TGTGCCAGCAGCGAGACTTCGGCGAAACTGTTTTTT
16	TRBD2	-	TRBV19	TRBJ2-1	CASCLTGTSLSNEQFF	TGTGCCAGTTGTCTCACCGGGACTAGCCTCAGCAATGAGCAGTTCTTC
15	-	-	TRBV5-1	TRBJ1-4	CASSPHEGVDEKLFF	TGCGCCAGCAGCCCCCACGAGGGGGTGGACGAAAAACTGTTTTTT
15	-	few	TRBV2	TRBJ1-6	CASSEQRGTNSPLHF	TGTGCCAGCAGTGAACAGCGGGGGACGAATTCACCCCTCCACTTT
15	-	-	TRBV5-4	TRBJ2-3	CASSLDQRNTDTQYF	TGTGCCAGCAGCTTGGATCAGCGGAACACAGATACGCAGTATTTT
11	-	-	TRBV20-1	TRBJ2-3	CSARPSGTQYF	TGCAGTGCTAGACCGTCGGGTACGCAGTATTTT
13	-	-	TRBV18	TRBJ1-2	CASSLDSPYGYTF	TGTGCCAGCTCACTGGACAGCCCCTATGGCTACACCTTC
15	-	once	TRBV6-5	TRBJ1-3	CASSSTGDSGNTIYF	TGTGCCAGCAGTTCCACAGGAGACTCTGGAAACACCATATATTTT
16	TRBD1	-	TRBV2	TRBJ1-6	CASRGQGTSYNSPLHF	TGTGCCAGCAGAGGACAGGGGACCTCCTATAATTCACCCCTCCACTTT
11	-	-	TRBV5-4	TRBJ1-1	CASSLNKVAFF	TGTGCCAGCAGCTTAAACAAAGTCGCTTTCTTT
13	-	-	TRBV6-5	TRBJ1-1	CATLGGLDTEAFF	TGTGCCACCTTAGGGGGTCTGGACACTGAAGCTTTCTTT
15	-	few	TRBV4-1	TRBJ1-5	CASSQGSQGYQPQHF	TGCGCCAGCAGCCAAGGGTCCCAGGGCTATCAGCCCCAGCATTTT
15	-	once	TRBV6-1	TRBJ1-1	CASSEASQGNTEAFF	TGTGCCAGCAGTGAAGCTTCACAGGGGAACACTGAAGCTTTCTTT
17	-	-	TRBV28	TRBJ1-1	CASSLEGMGAMNTEAFF	TGTGCCAGCAGTTTAGAGGGGATGGGGGCTATGAACACTGAAGCTTTCTTT
13	-	-	TRBV5-1	TRBJ2-1	CASSLSQFNEQFF	TGCGCCAGCAGCTTGAGTCAGTTCAATGAGCAGTTCTTC
12	-	-	TRBV6-5	TRBJ1-2	CASNGQYYGYTF	TGTGCCAGCAACGGACAGTACTATGGCTACACCTTC
15	-	-	TRBV7-9	TRBJ1-3	CASSLTGSSGNTIYF	TGTGCCAGCAGCCTAACAGGGAGCTCTGGAAACACCATATATTTT
16	TRBD1	few	TRBV4-2	TRBJ1-5	CASSPLRGQGDQPQHF	TGTGCCAGCAGCCCTCTTCGCGGACAGGGGGACCAGCCCCAGCATTTT
19	-	-	TRBV1	TRBJ2-3	CTSSQHHKPSGGGEDTQYF	TGCACCAGCAGCCAACACCATAAACCCAGCGGGGGTGGGGAAGATACGCAGTATTTT